Listed below are T cell receptor beta chains from one sample, sequenced in a study of T-cell reconstitution after alpha-beta-depleted transplantation in children. One entry per CDR3 protein results from TCRdb running MiXCR on the PCR reads. The repertoire includes about 240,000 distinct CDR3 sequences, roughly a quarter of them detected once, and about 2.6% sits in the top ten. Sequencing was performed on PBMCs, taken before TCRalphabeta/CD19-depleted stem cell transplant. These receptors originate from a girl under 10 years old with Fanconi anemia, due to receive a stem cell transplant. Both conserved end residues are trimmed from each CDR3.

>TRBV6-5
ASSFLMGGTDTQY
>TRBV5-1
ASSRPFPGELF
>TRBV4-2
ASSPRGRSGLDSTSSYNEQF
>TRBV25-1
ASSESGGVTYEQY
>TRBV12-3/TRBV12-4
ASSLREYNSPLH
>TRBV5-5
ASSTAYRGQTGELF
>TRBV29-1
SVAPGADEQY
>TRBV3-1
ASSQDRMGTSPIYEQY
>TRBV20-1
SARRRGYGYT
>TRBV7-2
ASSRDGTTGNEQY
>TRBV29-1
SVEDRKVGRDFFTYEQY
>TRBV28
ASSEPTDFQETQY
>TRBV29-1
SVAQGDEAF
>TRBV20-1
SAGRGPRSSYEQY
>TRBV4-2
ASSQAQGPYNEQF
>TRBV5-1
ASSPGQVIRDEQY
>TRBV4-1
ASRGLGTGFYNEQF
>TRBV20-1
SAERVYEQY
>TRBV6-5
ASSFSAADTQY
>TRBV20-1
SASLGPLSGNTIY
>TRBV29-1
SVGGTGATEAF
>TRBV29-1
SVVSAKNIQY
>TRBV20-1
SAREATQSSYNEQF
>TRBV7-1
ASSFTPEQY
>TRBV9
ASSVAGNSYNEQF